Presented here are 25 T cell receptor beta chains from one specimen sequenced in a study of T cells in women clearing cervical HPV infection. Clones were read by immunoSEQ multiplex PCR, and TCRdb kept only the in-frame ones, dropping some. Its table records 15,000 to 20,000 clones. The specimen was blood buffy coat. The receptors derive from a woman aged 18 to 69 with a cervical HPV16 infection that either progressed to CIN3+ or cleared (not recorded which).

Worth noting for this clone: The DNA ends 3 residues before the CDR3 does, and the rest of the CDR3 is filled in from the germline J gene. The chain combines TRBV20-1 with TRBJ2-3; the match to TRBD2 covers 7 bases. This CDR3 spans 16 amino acids. Trimming removed 1 base from V and 2 bases from J; junction bases left unmatched: 9. CDR1 is DFQATT and CDR2 is SNEGSKA in the germline V gene (reference sequence). CDR3 bases read: TGCAGTGCTAGAGGCCAGCGGGGCCCTTCCACAGATACG. Amino acids: CSARGQRGPSTDT. The entire CDR3 sequence reads CSARGQRGPSTDTQYF.

Turning to this clone: The read ends 3 residues shy of where the CDR3 ends; the end is completed using the germline J gene. The rearrangement joins TRBV6-2 or TRBV6-3 to TRBJ1-5; unclear D gene. The CDR3 runs 16 residues. Per the germline V gene, CDR1 is MNHEY and CDR2 is SVGEGT. V gave up 0 bases and J gave up 0 bases, with 9 bases separating them. The CDR3 loop is CASSYSGQTSNQPQHF. The sequenced CDR3 bases are TGTGCCAGCAGTTACTCAGGGCAAACTAGCAATCAGCCC.

For this clone: The read finishes 3 residues shy of the CDR3 end, and the germline J gene is used to complete it. The chain carries TRBV20-1 and TRBJ2-7; 7 positions agree with TRBD1. Trimming at V came to 3 bases and at J to 2 bases, leaving 4 bases not matched to a gene. CDR1 is DFQATT, CDR2 SNEGSKA, per germline (reference sequence). The CDR3 is 13 amino acids. The CDR3 here is CSARDRRPYEQYF. The CDR3 DNA, read in part, is TGCAGTGCTAGGGACAGGCGCCCCTACGAG.

Remarks on this clone: The sequenced fragment ends 3 residues before the CDR3 boundary, so the rest is inferred from the germline J gene. This sequence joins TRBV7-9 and TRBJ1-2; no reliable D call. Germline assignment: CDR1 SEHNR and CDR2 FQNEAQ (reference sequence). This CDR3 region has 11 residues. Partial CDR3 DNA: TGTGCCAGCAGCGTTACAGATACC. Translated, it gives CASSVTDT. The whole CDR3 protein is CASSVTDTYTF.

Points on this clone: Read coverage stops 3 residues before the CDR3 terminus; the germline J gene supplies the remainder. The rearrangement joins TRBV7-3 to TRBJ2-5; TRBD2 is a possible D gene (5 bases). Trimming removed 1 base at V and 2 bases at J, with 11 bases between. The germline gives CDR1 SGHTA, CDR2 FQGTGA. The length of the CDR3 is 15 residues. The DNA read from the CDR3 is TGTGCCAGCAGCTTAAACGCGGGTTTACAAGAGACC. Protein: CASSLNAGLQET. The full CDR3 protein is CASSLNAGLQETQYF.

To note about this clone: The CDR3 end falls 3 residues outside the read, so it is completed with the germline J gene. This sequence joins TRBV6-2 or TRBV6-3 and TRBJ2-3; D uncertain. Germline V gene data show CDR1 as MNHEY and CDR2 as SVGEGT. The CDR3 loop spans 10 amino acids. The V and J ends lost 9 bases and 3 bases respectively, with 4 bases between them. CDR3 in amino acids: CASPTDTQYF. The DNA read from the CDR3 is TGTGCCAGTCCAACAGATACG.

With regard to this clone: The read gets to within 3 residues of the CDR3 end, and the germline J gene fills in the rest. The V and J genes are TRBV18 and TRBJ2-4, with D perhaps matching TRBD2 (6 bases). Per the germline V gene, CDR1 is KGHSH and CDR2 is LQKENI. The CDR3 length is 15 residues. The CDR3 loop reads CASSTTTRTNYGQYF. The CDR3 bases that were read are TGTGCCAGCTCAACAACGACTAGGACGAACTATGGT.

Regarding this clone: The observed sequence ends 3 residues before the CDR3 terminus, with the missing tail filled in from the germline J gene. This rearrangement joins TRBV7-9 to TRBJ1-1; D is perhaps TRBD1 (6 bases). The germline V gene encodes CDR1 SEHNR and CDR2 FQNEAQ (reference sequence). The germline V and J ends were trimmed by 4 bases and 0 bases, with 6 bases remaining between them. The CDR3 sequence is 13 residues long. Incomplete CDR3 DNA: TGTGCCAGCAGCTGGACAGTGAACACTGAA. Translated, it gives CASSWTVNTE. The entire CDR3 protein is CASSWTVNTEAFF.

Concerning this clone: With the read ending 3 residues before the CDR3 end, the germline J gene is used to fill in that end. V gene TRBV24-1 combines with J gene TRBJ2-1; D gene uncertain. V was shortened by 5 bases and J by 4 bases, with 14 bases between the two germline ends. Germline CDR1 is KGHDR and CDR2 is SFDVKD. The CDR3 is made up of 15 amino acids. The CDR3 spells CATSAQTGSYNEQFF. The DNA read from the CDR3 is TGTGCCACCAGTGCCCAGACCGGGTCGTACAATGAG.

Partial CDR3 DNA: TGTGCCAGCAGCCCGACAGGGCTACTCGGC. It specifies CASSPTGLLG. The CDR3 as a whole reads CASSPTGLLGYTF. V usage is TRBV2 and J usage is TRBJ1-2; 7 bases map to TRBD1. The sequence runs out 3 residues before the end of the CDR3; the remainder is reconstructed from the germline J gene. Germline loops: CDR1 SNHLY, CDR2 FYNNEI. CDR3 length: 13 residues.

With regard to this clone: Read data end 3 residues before the CDR3 end; the end is taken from the germline J gene. The V call is TRBV18, the J call TRBJ1-2; tentatively, D is TRBD1 (5 bases). Looked up from germline, CDR1 is KGHSH and CDR2 is LQKENI. The CDR3 runs to 13 residues. Trimming cost V 5 bases and J 1 base, with 8 bases left between them. CDR3 bases read: TGTGCCAGCTCAACCAGGGATAACTATGGC. This gives the protein CASSTRDNYG. The CDR3 as a whole reads CASSTRDNYGYTF. The variable domain in full, completed from reference TRBV18 and TRBJ1-2, reads NAGVMQNPRHLVRRRGQEARLRCSPMKGHSHVYWYRQLPEEGLKFMVYLQKENIIDESGMPKERFSAEFPKEGPSILRIQQVVRGDSAAYFCASSTRDNYGYTFGSGTRLTVV.

Note on this clone: The observed sequence ends 3 residues before the CDR3 terminus, with the missing tail filled in from the germline J gene. V usage is TRBV7-9 and J usage is TRBJ1-2; perhaps TRBD1 as D (6 bases). The CDR3 extends over 14 amino acids. Germline loops: CDR1 SEHNR, CDR2 FQNEAQ (reference sequence). CDR3 protein: CASSLRQEATDYTF. CDR3 DNA (partial): TGTGCCAGCAGCTTGAGACAGGAGGCCACCGAC.

Points on this clone: Sequencing ends 3 residues short of the CDR3 end; the germline J gene provides the rest. The V and J genes are TRBV2 and TRBJ1-6, with 9 positions matching TRBD1. From germline, CDR1 is SNHLY and CDR2 FYNNEI. V lost 9 bases, J lost 5 bases, and 11 bases stayed unmatched. The CDR3 spans 16 residues. The sequenced CDR3 bases are TGTGCCAGTGGTGAATTTGGGACAGGGAATAATTCACCC. This sequence encodes CASGEFGTGNNSP. The entire CDR3 protein reads CASGEFGTGNNSPLHF.

The CDR3: CASSAYWNTGELFF. CDR3 bases read: TGTGCCAGCAGCGCGTACTGGAACACCGGGGAG. The chain is built from TRBV5-6 and TRBJ2-2; no reliable D call. The CDR3 end lies 3 residues beyond the end of the read and is filled in from the germline J gene. The CDR3 consists of 14 residues. The V and J ends lost 4 bases and 1 base respectively, with 8 bases between them. Germline CDR1 is SGHDT and CDR2 is YYEEEE.

Worth noting for this clone: The CDR3 goes on 3 residues after the read ends, and that part is filled in from the germline J gene. The chain joins TRBV5-1 to TRBJ2-7; 7 nucleotides agree with TRBD2. Trimming cost V 0 bases and J 3 bases; bases outside gene matches: 6. Germline-derived CDR1 and CDR2 are SGHRS and YFSETQ. This CDR3 spans 15 amino acids. CDR3: CASSLGSGLNYEQYF. CDR3 bases read: TGCGCCAGCAGCTTGGGGTCGGGACTAAACTACGAG.

By frequency, this clone is medium-sized. The read terminates 3 residues ahead of where the CDR3 ends, so the germline J gene completes it. The rearrangement joins TRBV10-2 to TRBJ2-1; D might be TRBD2 (6 bases). The CDR3 sequence is 13 residues long. Germline V gene sequence: CDR1 WSHSY, CDR2 SAAADI. V was clipped by 7 bases and J by 7 bases, with 14 bases between them. CDR3 sequence: CASTDWGENEQFF. CDR3 bases read: TGCGCCAGCACCGACTGGGGGGAGAATGAG.

The sequenced CDR3 bases are TGCAGCGTTGAGAGTAGCGGGAGGGAGACC. Protein: CSVESSGRET. The complete CDR3 reads CSVESSGRETQYF. V and J are TRBV29-1 and TRBJ2-5; 10 positions match TRBD2. The read finishes 3 residues shy of the CDR3 end, and the germline J gene is used to complete it. The CDR3 loop spans 13 amino acids. J gave up 5 bases and V 3 bases, and 3 bases lay outside the gene matches. Germline CDR1 is SQVTM and CDR2 is ANQGSEA.

Of note for this clone: The CDR3 end falls 3 residues outside the read, so it is completed with the germline J gene. This chain joins TRBV7-2 and TRBJ2-1; 8 bases fit TRBD2. The CDR3 sequence is 16 residues long. Unmatched junction bases numbered 5, after V lost 0 bases and J lost 4 bases. Germline-derived CDR1 and CDR2 are SGHTA and FQGNSA. Incomplete CDR3 DNA: TGTGCCAGCAGCTTAGCGCTAGCTAGCGGGTACAATGAG. It yields the protein CASSLALASGYNE. The whole CDR3 protein reads CASSLALASGYNEQFF.

Worth noting for this clone: The missing CDR3 end, 3 residues past where the read stops, is filled in from the germline J gene. The chain joins TRBV18 to TRBJ2-1; possibly TRBD1 for D (6 bases). The V and J ends lost 5 bases and 7 bases respectively, with 12 bases between them. The CDR3 covers 13 residues. Germline V gene lookup returns CDR1 KGHSH and CDR2 LQKENI. CDR3 DNA (partial): TGTGCCAGCTCATTTTCGAGGGGGAATGAG. As protein: CASSFSRGNE. The whole CDR3 protein reads CASSFSRGNEQFF.

As for this clone: The CDR3 is cut off 3 residues early in the read; its end comes from the germline J gene. The rearrangement joins TRBV6-4 to TRBJ1-2; D possibly corresponds to TRBD1 (6 bases). The CDR3 is 18 residues long. Germline V gives CDR1 MRHNA, CDR2 SNTAGT. The CDR3 bases that were read are TGTGCCAGCAGTGACTCGTTGAATAGCGGGGGGGCCTACAATGAC. It translates to CASSDSLNSGGAYND. The entire CDR3 protein is CASSDSLNSGGAYNDYTF.

Points on this clone: The read gets to within 3 residues of the CDR3 end, and the germline J gene fills in the rest. The J gene is TRBJ2-2, the V gene TRBV19; no clear D. V was shortened by 6 bases and J by 6 bases, with 17 bases between the two germline ends. Germline V gene sequence: CDR1 LNHDA, CDR2 SQIVND (reference sequence). The CDR3 runs to 15 residues. The CDR3 sequence is CASRPVPLGPGELFF. CDR3 bases read: TGTGCCAGTAGGCCAGTTCCATTAGGGCCCGGGGAG.

A word on this clone: The read finishes 3 residues shy of the CDR3 end, and the germline J gene is used to complete it. The chain is built from TRBV5-4 and TRBJ1-2, with D perhaps matching TRBD1 (6 bases). The CDR3 spans 13 residues. Germline lookup yields CDR1 SGHNT and CDR2 YYREEE (reference sequence). CDR3 DNA (partial): TGTGCCAGCAGCTTGAGGACAGCGGATATC. Translated: CASSLRTADI. In full, the CDR3 reads CASSLRTADIYTF.

As to this clone: The read falls 3 residues short of the CDR3 end, and the missing part is taken from the germline J gene. The chain couples TRBV29-1 to TRBJ2-2, with 8 bases identical to TRBD1. V gave up 7 bases and J gave up 7 bases; unmatched junction bases: 8. The germline gives CDR1 SQVTM, CDR2 ANQGSEA. The CDR3 contains 13 residues. The CDR3 protein is CSAQGQAGGELFF. Partial CDR3 DNA: TGCAGCGCCCAGGGACAGGCGGGCGGGGAG.

Concerning this clone: Read coverage stops 3 residues before the CDR3 terminus; the germline J gene supplies the remainder. The chain links TRBV2 to TRBJ1-2; a weak D match, TRBD1 (5 bases). Trimming took off 5 bases at V and 5 bases at J, with 15 bases between the two ends. Germline V gene lookup returns CDR1 SNHLY and CDR2 FYNNEI. CDR3 size: 14 residues. CDR3 DNA (partial): TGTGCCAGCAGTAGGCCGGGGGAATGGTATGGC. Amino acid sequence: CASSRPGEWYG. The entire CDR3 reads CASSRPGEWYGYTF.

A word on this clone: The read is 3 residues too short to cover the CDR3 end, so that end is filled in from the germline J gene. The chain employs TRBV7-9 and TRBJ1-1; D uncertain. Trimming left V 1 base short and J 1 base short, with 4 bases between. CDR3 length: 13 residues. The germline CDR1 and CDR2 sequences are SEHNR and FQNEAQ (reference sequence). Here the CDR3 reads CASSLEANTEAFF. CDR3 bases read: TGTGCCAGCAGCTTAGAGGCGAACACTGAA. The whole variable domain, filled in from reference TRBV7-9 and TRBJ1-1, reads DTGVSQNPRHKITKRGQNVTFRCDPISEHNRLYWYRQTLGQGPEFLTYFQNEAQLEKSRLLSDRFSAERPKGSFSTLEIQRTEQGDSAMYLCASSLEANTEAFFGQGTRLTVV.